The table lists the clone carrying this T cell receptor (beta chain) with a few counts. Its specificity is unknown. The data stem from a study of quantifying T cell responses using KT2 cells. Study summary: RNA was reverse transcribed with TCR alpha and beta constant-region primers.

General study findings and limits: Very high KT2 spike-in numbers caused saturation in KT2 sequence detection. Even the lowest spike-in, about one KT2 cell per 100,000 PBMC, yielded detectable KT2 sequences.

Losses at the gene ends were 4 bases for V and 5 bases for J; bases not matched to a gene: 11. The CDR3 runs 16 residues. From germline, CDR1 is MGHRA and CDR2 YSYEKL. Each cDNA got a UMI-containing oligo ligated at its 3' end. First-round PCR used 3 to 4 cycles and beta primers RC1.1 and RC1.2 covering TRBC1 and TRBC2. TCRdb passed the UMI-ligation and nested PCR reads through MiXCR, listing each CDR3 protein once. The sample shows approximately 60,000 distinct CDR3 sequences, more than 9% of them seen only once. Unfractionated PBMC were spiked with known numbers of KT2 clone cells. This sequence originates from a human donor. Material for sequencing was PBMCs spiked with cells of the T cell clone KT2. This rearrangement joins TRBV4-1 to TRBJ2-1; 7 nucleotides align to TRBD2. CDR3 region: CASSRSGGLPNNEQFF. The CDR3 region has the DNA TGCGCCAGCAGCCGGTCCGGGGGACTACCGAACAATGAGCAGTTCTTC.